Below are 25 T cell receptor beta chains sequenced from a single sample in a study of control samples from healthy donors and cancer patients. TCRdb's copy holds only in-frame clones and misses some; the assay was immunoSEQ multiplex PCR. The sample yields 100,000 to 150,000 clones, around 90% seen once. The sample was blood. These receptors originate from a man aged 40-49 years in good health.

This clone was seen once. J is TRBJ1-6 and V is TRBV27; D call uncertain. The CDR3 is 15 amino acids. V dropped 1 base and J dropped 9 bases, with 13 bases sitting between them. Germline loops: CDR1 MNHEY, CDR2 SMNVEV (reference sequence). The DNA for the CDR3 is TGTGCCAGCAGTTTATACGGGCTAATACCTTCACCCCTCCACTTT. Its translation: CASSLYGLIPSPLHF.

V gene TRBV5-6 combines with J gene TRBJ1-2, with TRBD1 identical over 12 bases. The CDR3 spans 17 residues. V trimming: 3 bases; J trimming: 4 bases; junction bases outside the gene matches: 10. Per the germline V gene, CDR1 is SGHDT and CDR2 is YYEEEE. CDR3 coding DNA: TGTGCCAGCAGCTCTATCCGGGACAGGGGGCTTACCTATGGCTACACCTTC. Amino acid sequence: CASSSIRDRGLTYGYTF.

The CDR3 spells CASSGGGYGYTF. CDR3 DNA: TGTGCCAGCAGTGGGGGCGGCTATGGCTACACCTTC. This chain connects TRBV12-3 or TRBV12-4 to TRBJ1-2; TRBD1 might be the D (6 bases). This CDR3 spans 12 amino acids. V was cut by 5 bases and J by 4 bases, with 8 bases left in between.

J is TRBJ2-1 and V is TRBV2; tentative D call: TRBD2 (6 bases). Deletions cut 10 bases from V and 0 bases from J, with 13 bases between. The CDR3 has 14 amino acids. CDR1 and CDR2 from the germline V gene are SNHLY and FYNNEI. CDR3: CATGLVSSYNEQFF. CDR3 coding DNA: TGTGCCACGGGACTGGTAAGCTCCTACAATGAGCAGTTCTTC.

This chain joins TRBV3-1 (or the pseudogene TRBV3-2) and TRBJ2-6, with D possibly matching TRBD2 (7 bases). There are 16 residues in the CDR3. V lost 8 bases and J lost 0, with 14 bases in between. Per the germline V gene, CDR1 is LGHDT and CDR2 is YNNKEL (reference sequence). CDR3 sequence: CASGGDKSSGANVLTF. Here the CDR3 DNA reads TGTGCCAGCGGGGGGGACAAGTCCTCTGGGGCCAACGTCCTGACTTTC.

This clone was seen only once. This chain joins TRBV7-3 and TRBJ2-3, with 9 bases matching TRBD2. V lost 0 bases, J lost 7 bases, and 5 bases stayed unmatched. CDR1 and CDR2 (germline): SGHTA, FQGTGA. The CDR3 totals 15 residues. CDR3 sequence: CASSLTSGGSNTQYF. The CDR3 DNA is TGTGCCAGCAGCTTAACTAGCGGGGGCTCAAATACGCAGTATTTT.

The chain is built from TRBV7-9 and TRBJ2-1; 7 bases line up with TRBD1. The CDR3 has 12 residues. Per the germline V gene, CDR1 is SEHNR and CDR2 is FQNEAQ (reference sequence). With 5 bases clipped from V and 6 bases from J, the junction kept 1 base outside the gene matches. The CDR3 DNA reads TGTGCCAGCAGCCGACAGGGCAATGAGCAGTTCTTC. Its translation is CASSRQGNEQFF.

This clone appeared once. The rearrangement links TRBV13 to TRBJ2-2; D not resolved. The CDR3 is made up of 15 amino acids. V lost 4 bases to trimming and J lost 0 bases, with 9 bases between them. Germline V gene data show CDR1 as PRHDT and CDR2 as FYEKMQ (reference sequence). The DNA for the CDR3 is TGTGCCAGCAGCTCACTTGGCACGAACACCGGGGAGCTGTTTTTT. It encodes CASSSLGTNTGELFF.

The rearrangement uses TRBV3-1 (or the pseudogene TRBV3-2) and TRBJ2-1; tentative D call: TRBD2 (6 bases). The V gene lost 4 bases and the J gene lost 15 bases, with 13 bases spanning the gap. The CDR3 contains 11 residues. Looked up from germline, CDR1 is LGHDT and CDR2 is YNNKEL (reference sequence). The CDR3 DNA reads TGTGCCAGCAGCCTCGGGGACTGGTGGTTCTTC. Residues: CASSLGDWWFF.

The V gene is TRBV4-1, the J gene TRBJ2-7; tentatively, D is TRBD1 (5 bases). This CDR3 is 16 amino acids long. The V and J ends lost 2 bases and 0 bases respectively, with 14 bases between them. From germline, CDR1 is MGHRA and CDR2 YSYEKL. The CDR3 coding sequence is TGCGCCAGCAGCCAACACGACAGTCACCCCTCCTACGAGCAGTACTTC. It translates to CASSQHDSHPSYEQYF.

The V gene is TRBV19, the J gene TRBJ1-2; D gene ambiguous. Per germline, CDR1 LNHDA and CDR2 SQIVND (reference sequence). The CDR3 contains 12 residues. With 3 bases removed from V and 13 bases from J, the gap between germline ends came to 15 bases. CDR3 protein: CASSMAAEGSTF. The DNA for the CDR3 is TGTGCCAGTAGTATGGCCGCGGAGGGATCCACCTTC.

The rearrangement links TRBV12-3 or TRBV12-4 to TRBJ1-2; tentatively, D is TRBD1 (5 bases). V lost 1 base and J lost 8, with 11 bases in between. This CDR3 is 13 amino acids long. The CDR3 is CASSLGRVRGYTF. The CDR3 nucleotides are TGTGCCAGCAGTTTAGGCAGGGTTAGAGGCTACACCTTC.

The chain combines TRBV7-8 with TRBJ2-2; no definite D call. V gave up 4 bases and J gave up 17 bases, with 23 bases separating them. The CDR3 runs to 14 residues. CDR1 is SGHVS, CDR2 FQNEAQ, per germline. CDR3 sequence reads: CASSSQNPSPFYFF. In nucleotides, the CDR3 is TGTGCCAGCAGCTCCCAGAATCCCTCCCCCTTTTACTTTTTT.

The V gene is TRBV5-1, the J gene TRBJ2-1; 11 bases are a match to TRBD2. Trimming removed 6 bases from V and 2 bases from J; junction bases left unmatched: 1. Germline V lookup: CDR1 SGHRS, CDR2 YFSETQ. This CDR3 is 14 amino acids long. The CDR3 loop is CASKLAGAYNEQFF. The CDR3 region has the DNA TGCGCCAGCAAACTAGCGGGGGCCTACAATGAGCAGTTCTTC. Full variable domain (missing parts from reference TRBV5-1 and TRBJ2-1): KAGVTQTPRYLIKTRGQQVTLSCSPISGHRSVSWYQQTPGQGLQFLFEYFSETQRNKGNFPGRFSGRQFSNSRSEMNVSTLELGDSALYLCASKLAGAYNEQFFGPGTRLTVL.

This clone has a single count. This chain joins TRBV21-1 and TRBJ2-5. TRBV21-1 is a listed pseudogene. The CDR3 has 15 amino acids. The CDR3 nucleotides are TGTGCCAGGATAGTCGGGCATGTAAAGATGGAGACCCAGTACTTC. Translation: CARIVGHVKMETQYF.

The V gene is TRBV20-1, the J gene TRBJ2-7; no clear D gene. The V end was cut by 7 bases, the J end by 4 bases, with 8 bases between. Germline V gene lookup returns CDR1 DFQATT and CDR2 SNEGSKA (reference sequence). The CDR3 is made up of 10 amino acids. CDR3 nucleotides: TGCAGTGTCCTCCTTTACGAGCAGTACTTC. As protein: CSVLLYEQYF.

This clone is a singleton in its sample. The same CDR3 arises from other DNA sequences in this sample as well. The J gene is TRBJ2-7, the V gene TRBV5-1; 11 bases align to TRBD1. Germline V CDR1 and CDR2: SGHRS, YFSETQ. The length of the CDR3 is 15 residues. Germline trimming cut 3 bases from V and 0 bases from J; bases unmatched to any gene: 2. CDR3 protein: CASSWGTGGSYEQYF. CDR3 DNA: TGCGCCAGCAGCTGGGGGACAGGGGGCTCCTACGAGCAGTACTTC.

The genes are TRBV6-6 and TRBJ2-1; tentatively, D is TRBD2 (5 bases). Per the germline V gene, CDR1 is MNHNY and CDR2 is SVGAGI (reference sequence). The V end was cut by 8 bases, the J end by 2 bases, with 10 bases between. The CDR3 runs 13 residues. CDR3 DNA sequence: TGTGCCAGCCTCGGGAACCCCTACAATGAGCAGTTCTTC. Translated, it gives CASLGNPYNEQFF.

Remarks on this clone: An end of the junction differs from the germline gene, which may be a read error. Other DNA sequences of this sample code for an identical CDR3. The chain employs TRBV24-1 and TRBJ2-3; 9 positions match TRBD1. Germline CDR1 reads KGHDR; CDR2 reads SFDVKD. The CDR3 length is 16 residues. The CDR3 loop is CATSDLLQGAGDTQYF. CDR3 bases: TGTGCCACCAGCGATTTGCTACAGGGGGCCGGAGATACGCAGTATTTT.

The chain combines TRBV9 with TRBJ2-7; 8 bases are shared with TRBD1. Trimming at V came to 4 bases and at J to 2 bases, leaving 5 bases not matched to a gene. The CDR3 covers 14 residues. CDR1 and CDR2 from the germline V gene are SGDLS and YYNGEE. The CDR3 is CASSFRQGPYEQYF. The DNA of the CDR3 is TGTGCCAGCAGCTTTCGACAGGGGCCCTACGAGCAGTACTTC.

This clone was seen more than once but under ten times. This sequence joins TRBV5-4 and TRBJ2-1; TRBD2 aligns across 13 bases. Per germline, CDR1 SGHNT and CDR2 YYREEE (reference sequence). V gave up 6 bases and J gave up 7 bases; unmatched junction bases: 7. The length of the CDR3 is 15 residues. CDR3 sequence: CASTGGLAGTNEQFF. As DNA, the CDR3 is TGTGCCAGCACCGGGGGACTAGCGGGGACTAATGAGCAGTTCTTC.

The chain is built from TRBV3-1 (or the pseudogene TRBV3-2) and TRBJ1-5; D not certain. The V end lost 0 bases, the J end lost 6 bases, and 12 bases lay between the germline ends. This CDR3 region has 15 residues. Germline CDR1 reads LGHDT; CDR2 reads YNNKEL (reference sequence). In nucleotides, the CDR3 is TGTGCCAGCAGCCAAGATCGGGCGAAGGGTCAGCCCCAGCATTTT. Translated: CASSQDRAKGQPQHF.

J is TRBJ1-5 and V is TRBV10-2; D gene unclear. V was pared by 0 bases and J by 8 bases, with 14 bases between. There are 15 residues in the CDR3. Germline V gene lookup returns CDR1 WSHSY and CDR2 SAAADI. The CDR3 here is CASSESRAGLKPQHF. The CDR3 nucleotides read TGCGCCAGCAGTGAGTCGCGGGCAGGCCTGAAGCCCCAGCATTTT.

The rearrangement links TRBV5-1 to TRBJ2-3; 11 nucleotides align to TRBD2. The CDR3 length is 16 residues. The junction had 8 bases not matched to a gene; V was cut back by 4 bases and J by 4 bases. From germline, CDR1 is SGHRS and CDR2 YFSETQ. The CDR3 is CASSLIAGGRSDTQYF. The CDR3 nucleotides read TGCGCCAGCAGCCTCATAGCGGGGGGGCGCTCAGATACGCAGTATTTT.

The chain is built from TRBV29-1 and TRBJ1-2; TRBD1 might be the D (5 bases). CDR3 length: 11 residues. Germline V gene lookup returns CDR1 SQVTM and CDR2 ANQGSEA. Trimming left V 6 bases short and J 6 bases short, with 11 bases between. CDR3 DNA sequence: TGCAGCGTCTCGGCGGGGGATGGCTACACCTTC. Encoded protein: CSVSAGDGYTF.